This T cell receptor (beta chain) emerged from a study of blood T cells in healthy people across ages. Using a J-beta primer mix together with a sample-barcoded 5' primer, a second PCR was run for about 6 to 11 cycles. TCRdb itself ran the 5' RACE reads through MiXCR, one entry per CDR3 protein. The profile shows hundreds of thousands of distinct CDR3 sequences, roughly 26% of them singletons. The V and J ends lost 0 bases and 8 bases, in that order; junction bases with no gene match: 5. The CDR3 contains 14 residues. Germline V CDR1 and CDR2: LGHDT, YNNKEL (reference sequence). The chain couples TRBV3-1 to TRBJ1-2; TRBD1 matches at 8 bases. The sequence derives from a woman aged 80 or older in good health. Sequenced input: blood. Written as DNA, the CDR3 is TGTGCCAGCAGCCAAGACAGGGGGCAGAGCGGCTACACCTTC. It translates to CASSQDRGQSGYTF.